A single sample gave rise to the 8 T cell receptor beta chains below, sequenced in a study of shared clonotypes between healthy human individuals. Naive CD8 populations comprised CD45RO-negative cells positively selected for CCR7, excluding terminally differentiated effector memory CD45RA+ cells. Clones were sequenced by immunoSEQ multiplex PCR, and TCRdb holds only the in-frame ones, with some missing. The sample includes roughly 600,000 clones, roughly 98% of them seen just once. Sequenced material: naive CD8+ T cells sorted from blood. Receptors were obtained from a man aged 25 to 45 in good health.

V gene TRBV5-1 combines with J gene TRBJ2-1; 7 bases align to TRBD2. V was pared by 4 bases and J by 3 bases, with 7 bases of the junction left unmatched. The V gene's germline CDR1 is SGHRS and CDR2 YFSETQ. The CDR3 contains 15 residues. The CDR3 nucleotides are TGCGCCAGCAGCGCGTCACTAGCGTTCTACAATGAGCAGTTCTTC. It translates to CASSASLAFYNEQFF.

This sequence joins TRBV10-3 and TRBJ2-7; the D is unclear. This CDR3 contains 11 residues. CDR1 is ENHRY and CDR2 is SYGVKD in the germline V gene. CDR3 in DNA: TGTGGTGCCGGCAGCTCCTACGAGCAGTACTTC. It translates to CGAGSSYEQYF.

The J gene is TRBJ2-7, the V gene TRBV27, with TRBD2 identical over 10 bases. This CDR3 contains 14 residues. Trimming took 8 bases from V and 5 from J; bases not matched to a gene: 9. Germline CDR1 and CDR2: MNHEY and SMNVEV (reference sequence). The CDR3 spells CASRSSGGLHEQYF. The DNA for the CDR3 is TGTGCCAGCCGTTCTAGCGGGGGCCTCCACGAGCAGTACTTC.

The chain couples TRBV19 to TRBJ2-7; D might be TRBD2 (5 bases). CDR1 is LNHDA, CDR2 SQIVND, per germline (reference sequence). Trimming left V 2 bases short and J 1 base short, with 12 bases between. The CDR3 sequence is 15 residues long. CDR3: CASSISGRRSYEQYF. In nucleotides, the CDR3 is TGTGCCAGTAGTATAAGCGGCAGGAGGTCCTACGAGCAGTACTTC.

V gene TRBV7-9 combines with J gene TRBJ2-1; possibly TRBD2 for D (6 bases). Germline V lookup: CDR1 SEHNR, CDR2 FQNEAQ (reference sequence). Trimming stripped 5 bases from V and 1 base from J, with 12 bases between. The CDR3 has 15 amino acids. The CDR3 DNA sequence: TGTGCCAGCAGCAATCGACTAGGTTCCTACAATGAGCAGTTCTTC. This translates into CASSNRLGSYNEQFF.

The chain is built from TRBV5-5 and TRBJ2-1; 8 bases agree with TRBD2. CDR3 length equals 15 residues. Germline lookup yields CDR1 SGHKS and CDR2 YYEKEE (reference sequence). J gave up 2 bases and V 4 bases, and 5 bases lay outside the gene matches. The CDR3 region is CASSVSGDAYNEQFF. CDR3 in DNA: TGTGCCAGCAGCGTTAGCGGGGATGCCTACAATGAGCAGTTCTTC.

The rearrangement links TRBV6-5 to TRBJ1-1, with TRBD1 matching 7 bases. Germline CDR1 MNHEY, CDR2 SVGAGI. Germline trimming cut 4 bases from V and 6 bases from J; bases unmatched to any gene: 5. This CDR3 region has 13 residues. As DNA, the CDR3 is TGTGCCAGCAGTTTACAGGGGTTAGCTGAAGCTTTCTTT. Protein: CASSLQGLAEAFF.

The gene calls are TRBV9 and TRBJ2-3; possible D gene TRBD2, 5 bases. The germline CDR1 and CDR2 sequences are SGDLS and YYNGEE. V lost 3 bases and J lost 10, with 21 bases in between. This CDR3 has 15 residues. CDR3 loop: CASSAFRELRDPQYF. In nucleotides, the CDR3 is TGTGCCAGCAGCGCCTTTAGGGAACTACGGGATCCGCAGTATTTT. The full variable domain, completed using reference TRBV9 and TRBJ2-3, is DSGVTQTPKHLITATGQRVTLRCSPRSGDLSVYWYQQSLDQGLQFLIQYYNGEERAKGNILERFSAQQFPDLHSELNLSSLELGDSALYFCASSAFRELRDPQYFGPGTRLTVL.